The clone carrying this TCR beta chain was found once. Its target is unknown. CD4+ T cells from unexposed donors were obtained before the COVID-19 pandemic (2011-2018). CD4+ T cells were isolated from the cells after around 9 days of culture. The CDR3 spans 16 residues. Germline lookup yields CDR1 LNHNV and CDR2 YYDKDF (reference sequence). With 3 bases removed from V and 8 bases from J, the gap between germline ends came to 20 bases. The sample originates from a study of CD4 T cells in relation to SARS-CoV-2 and coronaviruses. TCRdb's copy holds only in-frame clones and misses some; the assay was immunoSEQ multiplex PCR. The sample yields approximately 20,000 clones, 74% seen once.

The genes are TRBV15 and TRBJ1-3; D remains ambiguous. The sequence was collected from a human donor in good health. The sample taken for sequencing was CD4+ T cells from PBMCs, cultured in vitro. The CDR3 sequence is CATSSQIVGHTHTIYF. The CDR3 DNA is TGTGCCACCAGCAGTCAAATTGTCGGTCATACGCACACCATATATTTT.